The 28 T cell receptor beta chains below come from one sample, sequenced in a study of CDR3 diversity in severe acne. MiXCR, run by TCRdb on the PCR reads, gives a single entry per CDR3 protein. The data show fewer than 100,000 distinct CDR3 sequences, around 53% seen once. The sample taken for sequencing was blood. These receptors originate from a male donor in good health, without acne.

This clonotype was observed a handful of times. CDR3 amino acids: CATSTGLAGGPLNEQYF. As DNA, the CDR3 is TGTGCCACCAGCACCGGACTAGCGGGAGGGCCGTTAAATGAGCAGTATTTT. The gene calls are TRBV15 and TRBJ2-3; 15 nucleotides align to TRBD2. Trimming at V came to 4 bases and at J to 11 bases, leaving 13 bases not matched to a gene. The germline gives CDR1 LNHNV, CDR2 YYDKDF (reference sequence). This CDR3 spans 17 amino acids.

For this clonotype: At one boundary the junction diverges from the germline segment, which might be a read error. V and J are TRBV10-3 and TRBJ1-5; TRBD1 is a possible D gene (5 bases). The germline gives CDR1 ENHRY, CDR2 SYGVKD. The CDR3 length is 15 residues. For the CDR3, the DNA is TGTGCCAGCAGTCCGGGGACGGCCCTCAATCAGCCCCAGCATTTT. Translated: CASSPGTALNQPQHF.

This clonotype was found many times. The CDR3: CSAEGTGADGYTF. The CDR3, as DNA: TGCAGCGCCGAGGGGACAGGGGCTGATGGCTACACCTTC. The V gene is TRBV29-1, the J gene TRBJ1-2; 10 bases are shared with TRBD1. Trimming removed 7 bases from V and 6 bases from J; junction bases left unmatched: 8. Germline assignment: CDR1 SQVTM and CDR2 ANQGSEA. This CDR3 is built from 13 residues.

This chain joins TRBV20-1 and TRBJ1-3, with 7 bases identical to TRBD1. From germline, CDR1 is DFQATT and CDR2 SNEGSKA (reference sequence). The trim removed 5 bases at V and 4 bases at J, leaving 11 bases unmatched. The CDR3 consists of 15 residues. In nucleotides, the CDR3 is TGCAGTGCTCAAGGAGGAGCAGGGGGGGGAAACACCATATATTTT. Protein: CSAQGGAGGGNTIYF.

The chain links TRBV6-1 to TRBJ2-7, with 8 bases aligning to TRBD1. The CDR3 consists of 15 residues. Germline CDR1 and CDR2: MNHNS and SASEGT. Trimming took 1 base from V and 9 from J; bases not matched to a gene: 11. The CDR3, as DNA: TGTGCCAGCAGTGAAGGGGGGACAGGAAAAGTATGGCAGTACTTC. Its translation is CASSEGGTGKVWQYF.

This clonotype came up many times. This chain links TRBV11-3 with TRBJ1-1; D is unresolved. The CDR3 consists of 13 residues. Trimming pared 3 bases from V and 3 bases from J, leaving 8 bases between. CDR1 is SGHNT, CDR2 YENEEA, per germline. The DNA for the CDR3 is TGTGCCAGCAGCTTCTACGGGGACACTGAAGCTTTCTTT. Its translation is CASSFYGDTEAFF.

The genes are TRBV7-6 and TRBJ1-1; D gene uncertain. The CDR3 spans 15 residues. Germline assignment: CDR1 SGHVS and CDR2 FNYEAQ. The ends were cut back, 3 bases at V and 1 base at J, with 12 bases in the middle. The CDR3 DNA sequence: TGTGCCAGCAGCTTGATCCGGGAGGGGAACACTGAAGCTTTCTTT. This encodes CASSLIREGNTEAFF.

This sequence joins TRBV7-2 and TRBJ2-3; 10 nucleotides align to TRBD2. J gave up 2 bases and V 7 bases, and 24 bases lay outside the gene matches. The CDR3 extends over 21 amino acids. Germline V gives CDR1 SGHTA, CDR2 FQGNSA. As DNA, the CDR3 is TGTGCCAGCAAAACCGGGACTAGCGCCAGCGGATGGGACAGACCCACAGATACGCAGTATTTT. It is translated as CASKTGTSASGWDRPTDTQYF.

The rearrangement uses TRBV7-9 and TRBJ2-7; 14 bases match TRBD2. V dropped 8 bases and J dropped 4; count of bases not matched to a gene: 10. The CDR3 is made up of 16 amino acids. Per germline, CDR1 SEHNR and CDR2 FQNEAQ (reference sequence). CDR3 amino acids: CASSPGRTSGRYEQYF. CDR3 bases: TGTGCCAGCTCACCGGGACGGACTAGCGGGAGGTACGAGCAGTACTTC.

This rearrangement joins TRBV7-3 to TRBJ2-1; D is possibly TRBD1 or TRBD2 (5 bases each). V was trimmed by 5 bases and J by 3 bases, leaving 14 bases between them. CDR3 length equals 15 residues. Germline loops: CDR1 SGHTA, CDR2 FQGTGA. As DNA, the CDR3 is TGTGCCAGCAGCGCCGGGACCCTCCACTACAATGAGCAGTTCTTC. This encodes CASSAGTLHYNEQFF. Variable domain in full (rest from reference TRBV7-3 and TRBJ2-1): GAGVSQTPSNKVTEKGKYVELRCDPISGHTALYWYRQSLGQGPEFLIYFQGTGAADDSGLPNDRFFAVRPEGSVSTLKIQRTERGDSAVYLCASSAGTLHYNEQFFGPGTRLTVL.

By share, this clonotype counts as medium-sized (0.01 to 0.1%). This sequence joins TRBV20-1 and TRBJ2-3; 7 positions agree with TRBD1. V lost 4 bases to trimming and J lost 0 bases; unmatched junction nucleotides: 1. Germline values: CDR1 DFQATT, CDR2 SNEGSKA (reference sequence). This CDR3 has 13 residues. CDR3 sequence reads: CSAMTGSTDTQYF. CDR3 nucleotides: TGCAGTGCTATGACAGGGAGCACAGATACGCAGTATTTT.

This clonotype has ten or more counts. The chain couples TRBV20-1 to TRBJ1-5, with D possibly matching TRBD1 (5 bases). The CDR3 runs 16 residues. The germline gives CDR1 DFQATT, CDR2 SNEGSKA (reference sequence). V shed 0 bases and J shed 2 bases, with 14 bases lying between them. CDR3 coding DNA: TGCAGTGCTAGAGAGACGGGGGGTAAGGGCAATCAGCCCCAGCATTTT. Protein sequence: CSARETGGKGNQPQHF.

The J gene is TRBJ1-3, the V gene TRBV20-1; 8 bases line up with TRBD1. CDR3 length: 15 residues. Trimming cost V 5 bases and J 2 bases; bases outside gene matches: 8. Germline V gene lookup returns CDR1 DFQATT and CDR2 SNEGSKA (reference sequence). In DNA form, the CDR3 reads TGCAGTGCTTCCCAGGGGGCTACCACTGGAAACACCATATATTTT. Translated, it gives CSASQGATTGNTIYF.

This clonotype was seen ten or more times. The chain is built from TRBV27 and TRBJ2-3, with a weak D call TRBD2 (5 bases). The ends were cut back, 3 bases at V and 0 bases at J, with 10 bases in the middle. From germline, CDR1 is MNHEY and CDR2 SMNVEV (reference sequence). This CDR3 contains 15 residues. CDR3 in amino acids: CASSFTGISTDTQYF. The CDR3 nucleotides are TGTGCCAGCAGTTTTACGGGGATTAGCACAGATACGCAGTATTTT.

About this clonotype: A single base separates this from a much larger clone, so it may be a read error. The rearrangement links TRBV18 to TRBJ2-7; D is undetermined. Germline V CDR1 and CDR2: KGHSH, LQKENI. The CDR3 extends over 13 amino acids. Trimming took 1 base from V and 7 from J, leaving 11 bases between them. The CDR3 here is CASSPQSLKEQYF. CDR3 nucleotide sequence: TGTGCCAGCTCACCACAGAGTTTGAAGGAGCAGTACTTC.

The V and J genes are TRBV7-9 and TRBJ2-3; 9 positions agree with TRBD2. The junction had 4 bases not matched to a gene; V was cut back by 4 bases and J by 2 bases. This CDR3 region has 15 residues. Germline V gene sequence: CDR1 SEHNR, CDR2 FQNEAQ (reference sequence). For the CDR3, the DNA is TGTGCCAGCAGCTCATCTAGCGGGATCACAGATACGCAGTATTTT. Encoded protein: CASSSSSGITDTQYF.

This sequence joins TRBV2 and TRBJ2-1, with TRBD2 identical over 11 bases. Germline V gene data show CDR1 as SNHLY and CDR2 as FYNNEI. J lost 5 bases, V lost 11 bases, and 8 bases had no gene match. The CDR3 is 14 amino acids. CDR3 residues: CAVRLAGRHNEQFF. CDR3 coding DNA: TGTGCCGTCCGACTAGCGGGGCGTCACAATGAGCAGTTCTTC.

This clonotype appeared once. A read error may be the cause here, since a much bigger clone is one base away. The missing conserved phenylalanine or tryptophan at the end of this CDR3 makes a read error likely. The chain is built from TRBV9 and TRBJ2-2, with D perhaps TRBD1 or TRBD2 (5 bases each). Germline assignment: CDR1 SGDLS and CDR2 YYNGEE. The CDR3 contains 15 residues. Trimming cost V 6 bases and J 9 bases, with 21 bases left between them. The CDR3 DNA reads TGTGCCAGCAAAGCTGACTACGTGGGGACCAGGGAGCTGTTTTCT. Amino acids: CASKADYVGTRELFS.

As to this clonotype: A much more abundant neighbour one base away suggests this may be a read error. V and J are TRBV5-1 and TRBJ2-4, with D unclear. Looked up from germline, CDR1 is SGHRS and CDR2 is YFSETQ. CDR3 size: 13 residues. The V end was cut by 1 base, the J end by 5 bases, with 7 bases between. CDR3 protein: CASSLSDENIQYF. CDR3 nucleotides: TGCGCCAGCAGCTTGTCGGACGAAAACATTCAGTACTTC.

CDR3 sequence: CASSSQGAIYEQYF. As DNA, the CDR3 is TGTGCCAGCAGCTCTCAGGGGGCGATCTACGAGCAGTACTTC. J is TRBJ2-7 and V is TRBV7-2, with 8 nucleotides matching TRBD1. CDR3 length: 14 residues. The V segment lost 4 bases and the J segment 3 bases; nucleotides outside the gene matches: 5. Germline-derived CDR1 and CDR2 are SGHTA and FQGNSA.

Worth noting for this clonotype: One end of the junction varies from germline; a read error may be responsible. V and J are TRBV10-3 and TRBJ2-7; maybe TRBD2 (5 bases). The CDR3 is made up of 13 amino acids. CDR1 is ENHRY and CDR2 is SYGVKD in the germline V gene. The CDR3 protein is CAIEAPNDYEQDF. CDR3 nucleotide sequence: TGTGCCATCGAAGCGCCGAATGACTATGAGCAGGACTTC.

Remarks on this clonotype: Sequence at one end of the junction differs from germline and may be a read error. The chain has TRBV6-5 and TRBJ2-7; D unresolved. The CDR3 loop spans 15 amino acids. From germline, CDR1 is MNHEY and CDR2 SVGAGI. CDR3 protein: CASSYSPGGQPQHYF. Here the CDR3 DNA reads TGTGCCAGCAGTTACTCGCCAGGCGGCCAGCCCCAGCATTACTTC.

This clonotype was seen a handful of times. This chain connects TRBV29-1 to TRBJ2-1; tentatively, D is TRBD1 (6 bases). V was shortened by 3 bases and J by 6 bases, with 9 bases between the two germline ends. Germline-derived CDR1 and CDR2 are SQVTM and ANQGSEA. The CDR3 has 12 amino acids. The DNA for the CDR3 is TGCAGCGTTGATCAACAGGGCAATGAGCAGTTCTTC. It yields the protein CSVDQQGNEQFF.

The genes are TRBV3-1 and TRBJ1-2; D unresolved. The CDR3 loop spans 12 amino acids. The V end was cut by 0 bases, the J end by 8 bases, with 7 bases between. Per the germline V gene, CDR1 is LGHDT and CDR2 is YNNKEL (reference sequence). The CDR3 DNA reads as TGTGCCAGCAGCCAAGAAACGGGGGGCTACACCTTC. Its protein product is CASSQETGGYTF. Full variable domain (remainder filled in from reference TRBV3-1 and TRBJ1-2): DTAVSQTPKYLVTQMGNDKSIKCEQNLGHDTMYWYKQDSKKFLKIMFSYNNKELIINETVPNRFSPKSPDKAHLNLHINSLELGDSAVYFCASSQETGGYTFGSGTRLTVV.

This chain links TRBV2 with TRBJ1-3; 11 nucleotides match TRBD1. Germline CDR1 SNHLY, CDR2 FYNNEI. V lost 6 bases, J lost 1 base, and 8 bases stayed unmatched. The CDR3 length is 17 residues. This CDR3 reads CASRGTGGLVSGNTIYF. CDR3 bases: TGTGCCAGCAGGGGGACAGGGGGTTTGGTTTCTGGAAACACCATATATTTT.

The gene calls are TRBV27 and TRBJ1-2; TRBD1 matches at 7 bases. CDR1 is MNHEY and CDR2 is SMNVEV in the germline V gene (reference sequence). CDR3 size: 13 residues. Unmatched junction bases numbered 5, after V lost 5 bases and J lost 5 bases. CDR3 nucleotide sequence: TGTGCCAGCAGTACCTCACAGGGGTATGGCTACACCTTC. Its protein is CASSTSQGYGYTF.

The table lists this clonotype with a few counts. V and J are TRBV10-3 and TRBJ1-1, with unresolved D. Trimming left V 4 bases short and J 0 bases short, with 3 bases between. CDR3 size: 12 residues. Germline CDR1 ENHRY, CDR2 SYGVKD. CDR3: CAISGVNTEAFF. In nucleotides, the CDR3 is TGTGCCATCAGTGGGGTGAACACTGAAGCTTTCTTT.

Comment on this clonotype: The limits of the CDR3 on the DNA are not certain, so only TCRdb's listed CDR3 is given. The chain's CDR3 is CATSRVTSYEQYFGELFF. The gene calls are TRBV15 and TRBJ2-2. Germline V gene data show CDR1 as LNHNV and CDR2 as YYDKDF (reference sequence). Counting both end residues, the CDR3 totals 18 amino acids.